The present T cell receptor beta chain was sequenced within a study of regulatory T cells in long-lasting Graves disease. Regarding the study as a whole: The study found TRBV28, TRBJ1-2 and TRBJ2-5 favored in persistent disease.

To make TCR beta libraries, researchers used iRepertoire HTBI primers and Arm-PCR of CDR3 regions. TCRdb independently ran MiXCR on the multiplex PCR reads; one entry per CDR3 protein. The sample consists of 650,000 to 850,000 distinct CDR3 sequences, 30% of them appearing once. This clonotype has ten or more counts. The antigen is not known. Trimming removed 8 bases from V and 0 bases from J; junction bases left unmatched: 5. The CDR3 is 14 amino acids. The germline V gene encodes CDR1 SGHAT and CDR2 FQNNGV. Time point indicated: persistent/refractory GD, antithyroid drugs over 5 years with positive TRAb. PBMCs were the source of the RNA used for TCR sequencing.

This specimen was peripheral blood mononuclear cells (PBMCs), taken when the disease was refractory, from a patient treated with antithyroid drugs. The receptor was derived from a female donor with Graves disease. The rearrangement links TRBV11-2 to TRBJ2-7; 9 bases line up with TRBD2. The CDR3 DNA reads as TGTGCCAGCGTTCGTAGCGGGAGCTCCTACGAGCAGTACTTC. Translated, it gives CASVRSGSSYEQYF.